Shown below are 8 T cell receptor beta chains from a single sample sequenced in a study of blood T cells in healthy people across ages. Next came a second PCR, run for about 6 to 11 cycles, which used a sample-barcoded 5' primer along with a J-beta primer mix. TCRdb re-called the 5' RACE reads through MiXCR, storing one row per CDR3 protein. Counted here are about 1.7 million distinct CDR3 sequences, approximately 28% occurring once; the ten biggest clones make up 7.7%. Sequenced input: blood. These receptors all stem from a young woman in good health.

This clonotype was seen more than once but under ten times. The chain carries TRBV21-1 and TRBJ2-7; TRBD2 is taken as the D call from the table, unchecked against the DNA. TRBV21-1 is a listed pseudogene. The CDR3 totals 15 residues. CDR3: CASSKDLAGGYEQYF. The CDR3 DNA follows: TGTGCCAGCAGCAAAGACCTAGCGGGAGGTTACGAGCAGTACTTC.

This clonotype occurred many times. The chain is built from TRBV12-5 and TRBJ2-7, with 7 positions matching TRBD2. This CDR3 comprises 14 residues. Germline loops: CDR1 LGHNT, CDR2 FRNRAP. Losses at the gene ends were 8 bases for V and 6 bases for J; bases not matched to a gene: 13. This CDR3 reads CASKAREVKGEQYF. The CDR3 nucleotides read TGTGCTAGTAAGGCCCGGGAGGTTAAGGGCGAGCAGTACTTC. Full variable domain (outside the CDR3, taken from reference TRBV12-5 and TRBJ2-7): DARVTQTPRHKVTEMGQEVTMRCQPILGHNTVFWYRQTMMQGLELLAYFRNRAPLDDSGMPKDRFSAEMPDATLATLKIQPSEPRDSAVYFCASKAREVKGEQYFGPGTRLTVT.

With regard to this clonotype: This may come from a read error, since a much larger clone is one base off. This chain uses TRBV7-8 with TRBJ1-4, with 7 bases fitting TRBD1. J lost 8 bases, V lost 8 bases, and 11 bases had no gene match. Germline CDR1 reads SGHVS; CDR2 reads FQNEAQ. The CDR3 consists of 14 residues. CDR3 loop: CASCTQGLEEKLFF. In nucleotides, the CDR3 is TGTGCCAGCTGCACACAGGGGTTAGAGGAAAAACTGTTTTTT.

V gene TRBV7-6 combines with J gene TRBJ2-3; D is undetermined. The germline gives CDR1 SGHVS, CDR2 FNYEAQ. Trimming left V 5 bases short and J 8 bases short, with 14 bases between. The CDR3 runs 13 residues. The CDR3 nucleotides are TGTGCCAGCAGCCGCCGGAATAACCCTACGCAGTATTTT. This translates into CASSRRNNPTQYF.

This clonotype has a handful of counts. This rearrangement joins TRBV9 to TRBJ2-5; TRBD1 is a possible D gene (7 bases). Germline V gives CDR1 SGDLS, CDR2 YYNGEE. This CDR3 is 18 amino acids long. V was trimmed by 3 bases and J by 5 bases, leaving 26 bases between them. The CDR3 region is CASSGYRTGGKPRETQYF. The CDR3 region has the DNA TGTGCCAGCAGCGGATACCGGACAGGAGGGAAGCCAAGGGAGACCCAGTACTTC.

The chain employs TRBV25-1 and TRBJ2-1; 12 bases are shared with TRBD2. Germline CDR1 reads MGHDK; CDR2 reads SYGVNS. The CDR3 is 18 amino acids. V lost 4 bases, J lost 0 bases, and 7 bases stayed unmatched. CDR3 DNA: TGTGCCAGCAGTGGCGCTAGCGGGAGGGCGAGCTCCTACAATGAGCAGTTCTTC. Amino acid sequence: CASSGASGRASSYNEQFF.

V is TRBV4-1 and J is TRBJ2-1; tentatively, D is TRBD1 or TRBD2 (5 bases each). This CDR3 region has 14 residues. Between the trimmed V and J ends, which lost 5 bases and 8 bases, there was a span of 16 bases. In germline, CDR1 is MGHRA, CDR2 YSYEKL. In nucleotides, the CDR3 is TGCGCCAGCAGCTCTGGACGGGGCAGGGATGAGCAGTTCTTC. Residues: CASSSGRGRDEQFF.

The V and J genes are TRBV2 and TRBJ2-7, with 9 positions matching TRBD1. In germline, CDR1 is SNHLY, CDR2 FYNNEI. With 6 bases clipped from V and 4 bases from J, the junction kept 4 bases outside the gene matches. CDR3 length: 13 residues. The CDR3 loop is CASRVGQGYEQYF. In DNA form, the CDR3 reads TGTGCCAGCAGGGTGGGACAGGGTTACGAGCAGTACTTC. The complete variable domain, with remaining parts taken from reference TRBV2 and TRBJ2-7, reads EPEVTQTPSHQVTQMGQEVILRCVPISNHLYFYWYRQILGQKVEFLVSFYNNEISEKSEIFDDQFSVERPDGSNFTLKIRSTKLEDSAMYFCASRVGQGYEQYFGPGTRLTVT.